This T cell receptor beta chain was captured by sequencing in a study of beta chain features in type 1 diabetes. Overall study findings and caveats: All four CD4+ subsets from Type 1 diabetes patients carried moderately but significantly shorter TCRB CDR3s.

What was sequenced were expressed TCRB transcripts, since all of the isolated RNA had been reverse transcribed. Libraries were prepared by immunoSEQ multiplex PCR; TCRdb keeps only in-frame clonotypes and omits some of them. The sample shows about 620,000 clones, about 16% of them seen only once. This clone was seen just once. The antigen remains undetermined. Additional DNA sequences in this sample encode the identical CDR3. The V segment lost 4 bases and the J segment 7 bases; nucleotides outside the gene matches: 8. The CDR3 loop spans 14 amino acids. Germline assignment: CDR1 SGHRS and CDR2 YFSETQ.

This chain links TRBV5-1 with TRBJ2-1, with 7 bases aligning to TRBD2. Source material: naive CD4+ T cells from blood. The TCR comes from a man aged 18 to 30 in good health. DNA for the CDR3: TGCGCCAGCAGCCTCCTAACCGGGGGGAATGAGCAGTTCTTC. As protein: CASSLLTGGNEQFF.